This TCR beta chain was obtained from a study of control samples from healthy donors and cancer patients. V lost 1 base, J lost 4 bases, and 4 bases stayed unmatched. Germline assignment: CDR1 MGHRA and CDR2 YSYEKL. This CDR3 comprises 16 residues. TCRdb keeps only in-frame clones here, not all; method: immunoSEQ multiplex PCR. The sample carries approximately 70,000 clones, 89% recorded once. The origin of this receptor is a man aged 55 to 69 with colorectal cancer. Specimen: PBMCs. V is TRBV4-1 and J is TRBJ1-5, with TRBD1 matching 10 bases. CDR3 nucleotide sequence: TGCGCCAGCAGCCAAGGTGCGGACAGGGGGAATCAGCCCCAGCATTTT. It is translated as CASSQGADRGNQPQHF.